This T cell receptor (beta chain) is drawn from a study of identifying expanded T cells in peripheral blood. Trimming took 5 bases from V and 0 from J, leaving 7 bases between them. This CDR3 spans 13 amino acids. Looked up from germline, CDR1 is SGHAT and CDR2 is FQNNGV. Measured with immunoSEQ multiplex PCR; TCRdb has only the in-frame clones, and not every one. The data hold 75,000 to 90,000 clones, with approximately 85% observed a single time. Study conclusions and caveats: Variance in clone template counts between approximately two-week samples significantly increased with total template count across all healthy donors.

Turning to this clone: Its antigen remains unknown.

The clonotype was recovered from a person aged 18-70 years in good health. This sequence joins TRBV11-2 and TRBJ2-5; a possible D gene is TRBD1 (5 bases). The specimen was blood. This CDR3 is CASSPDNQETQYF. In DNA, the CDR3 is TGTGCCAGCAGCCCGGACAACCAAGAGACCCAGTACTTC.